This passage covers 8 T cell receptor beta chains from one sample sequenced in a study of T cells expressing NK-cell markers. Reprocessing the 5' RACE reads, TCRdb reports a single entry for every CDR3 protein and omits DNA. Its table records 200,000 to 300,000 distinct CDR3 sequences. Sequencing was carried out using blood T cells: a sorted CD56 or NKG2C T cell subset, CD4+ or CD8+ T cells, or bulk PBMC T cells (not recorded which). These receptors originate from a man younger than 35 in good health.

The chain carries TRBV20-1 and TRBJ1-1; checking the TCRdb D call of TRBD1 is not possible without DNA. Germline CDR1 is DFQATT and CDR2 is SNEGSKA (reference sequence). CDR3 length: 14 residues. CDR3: CSARFPPPGTEAFF.

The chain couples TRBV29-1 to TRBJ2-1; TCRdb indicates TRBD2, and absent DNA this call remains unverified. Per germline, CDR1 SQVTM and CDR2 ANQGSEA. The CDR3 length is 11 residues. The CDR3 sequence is CSGLAGGKQFF.

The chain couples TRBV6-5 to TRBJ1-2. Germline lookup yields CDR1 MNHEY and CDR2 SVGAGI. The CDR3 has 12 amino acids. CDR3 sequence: CASRGTLYGYTF.

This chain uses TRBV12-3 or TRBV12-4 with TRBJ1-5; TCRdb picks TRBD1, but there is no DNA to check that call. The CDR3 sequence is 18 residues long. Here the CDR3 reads CASSFQGDPYIGNQPQHF.

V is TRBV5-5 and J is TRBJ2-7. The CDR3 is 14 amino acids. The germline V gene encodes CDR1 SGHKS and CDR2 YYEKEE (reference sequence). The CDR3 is CASIQHRETYEQYF.

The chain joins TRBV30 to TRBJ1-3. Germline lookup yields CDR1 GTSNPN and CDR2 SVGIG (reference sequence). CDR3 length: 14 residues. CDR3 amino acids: CAWSVPGSGNTIYF.

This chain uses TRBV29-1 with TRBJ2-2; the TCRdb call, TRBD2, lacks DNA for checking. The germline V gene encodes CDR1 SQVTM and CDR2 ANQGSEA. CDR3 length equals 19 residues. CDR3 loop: CSVQGRLAGQLENTGELFF.

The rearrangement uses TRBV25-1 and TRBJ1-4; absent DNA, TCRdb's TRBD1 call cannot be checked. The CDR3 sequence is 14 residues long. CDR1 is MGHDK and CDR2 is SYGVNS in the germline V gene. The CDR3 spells CASSEGGANEKLFF.